These 13 T cell receptor beta chains were all obtained from the same sample, sequenced in a study of T-cell memory formation after mild COVID-19. Each CDR3 protein is one row after TCRdb ran MiXCR on the 5' RACE reads. This table holds some 490,000 distinct CDR3 sequences, about 20% found once. Material for sequencing was PBMCs or a T cell subset sorted from them (not recorded which). The receptors come from an adult woman who had mild COVID-19 (a few samples of this study predate the infection). Cell type and time point are not known.

This sequence joins TRBV12-3 or TRBV12-4 and TRBJ2-5; D is ambiguous. The CDR3 consists of 16 residues. The germline V and J ends were trimmed by 3 bases and 1 base, with 15 bases remaining between them. The CDR3 sequence is CASSLYASHIQETQYF. The DNA of the CDR3 is TGTGCCAGCAGTTTGTACGCAAGCCACATCCAAGAGACCCAGTACTTC.

Points on this clonotype: An end of the junction does not agree with germline; a read error may underlie this. The chain links TRBV3-1 to TRBJ2-1; 7 bases map to TRBD1. This CDR3 contains 13 residues. Germline V lookup: CDR1 LGHDT, CDR2 YNNKEL (reference sequence). The CDR3 DNA sequence: TGTGCCAGCAGCCAAGATCGAGGTGGACAGGCCCTATTC. Protein: CASSQDRGGQALF.

V and J are TRBV9 and TRBJ1-2; no clear D gene. The CDR3 consists of 18 residues. V was clipped by 0 bases and J by 3 bases, with 21 bases between them. Germline-derived CDR1 and CDR2 are SGDLS and YYNGEE. The CDR3 DNA sequence: TGTGCCAGCAGCGTAGAGAGTGATTGGGGTTGGTTCGACTATGGCTACACCTTC. It is translated as CASSVESDWGWFDYGYTF.

This chain joins TRBV2 and TRBJ2-4; D is uncertain. The CDR3 is made up of 11 amino acids. Trimming removed 6 bases at V and 8 bases at J, with 8 bases between. From germline, CDR1 is SNHLY and CDR2 FYNNEI. The CDR3 DNA reads as TGTGCCAGCAGGGGGATGTACATTCAGTACTTC. Translated, it gives CASRGMYIQYF.

This clonotype was seen a few times. The rearrangement links TRBV5-5 to TRBJ1-1; D possibly corresponds to TRBD1 (6 bases). Germline-derived CDR1 and CDR2 are SGHKS and YYEKEE (reference sequence). The germline V and J ends were trimmed by 4 bases and 2 bases, with 12 bases remaining between them. The CDR3 covers 14 residues. Written as DNA, the CDR3 is TGTGCCAGCAGCCGAATACAGGGAAACACTGAAGCTTTCTTT. Its translation is CASSRIQGNTEAFF.

This clonotype came up once. The chain carries TRBV5-1 and TRBJ2-5; 7 bases are shared with TRBD1. V shed 0 bases and J 5 bases; nucleotides not matched to a gene: 4. There are 14 residues in the CDR3. Germline CDR1 and CDR2: SGHRS and YFSETQ. Here the CDR3 reads CASSLETGSETQYF. DNA for the CDR3: TGCGCCAGCAGCTTGGAGACAGGGAGCGAGACCCAGTACTTC.

This sequence joins TRBV15 and TRBJ1-6, with a tentative D call TRBD1 (6 bases). Germline loops: CDR1 LNHNV, CDR2 YYDKDF (reference sequence). The V gene lost 2 bases and the J gene lost 10 bases, with 15 bases spanning the gap. CDR3 length equals 15 residues. The CDR3 DNA sequence: TGTGCCACCAGCAGAAGCAGGGGCTTGGCCTCACCCCTCCACTTT. Translation gives CATSRSRGLASPLHF.

The rearrangement uses TRBV5-4 and TRBJ1-1; D unresolved. Trimming pared 4 bases from V and 4 bases from J, leaving 17 bases between. CDR1 and CDR2 (germline): SGHNT, YYREEE (reference sequence). This CDR3 is built from 15 residues. The CDR3 loop is CASSPDPGLATEAFF. CDR3 sequence (DNA): TGTGCCAGCAGCCCTGACCCAGGACTGGCCACTGAAGCTTTCTTT.

This clonotype was observed a few times. The chain has TRBV24-1 and TRBJ1-5; D gene ambiguous. V was cut by 5 bases and J by 8 bases, with 12 bases left in between. The CDR3 runs to 13 residues. From germline, CDR1 is KGHDR and CDR2 SFDVKD. CDR3 DNA sequence: TGTGCCACCAGTGTAGACAACCGGGAGCCCCAGCATTTT. Its protein product is CATSVDNREPQHF.

This sequence joins TRBV2 and TRBJ2-5; either TRBD1 or TRBD2 may fit D (5 bases each). The CDR3 covers 14 residues. Between the trimmed V and J ends, which lost 8 bases and 5 bases, there was a span of 18 bases. Germline V CDR1 and CDR2: SNHLY, FYNNEI. The CDR3, as DNA: TGTGCCAGCCATGGGGGTACAGAAGGGGAGACCCAGTACTTC. Translation: CASHGGTEGETQYF.

This clonotype was detected many times. The V gene is TRBV20-1, the J gene TRBJ1-2; 7 nucleotides agree with TRBD1. The CDR3 extends over 15 amino acids. The ends lost 0 bases at V and 7 bases at J; junction bases unmatched: 11. Germline V gene lookup returns CDR1 DFQATT and CDR2 SNEGSKA (reference sequence). The CDR3 coding sequence is TGCAGTGCTAGAGAGATACAGGGGAGGAATTCTGGCTACACCTTC. Amino acid sequence: CSAREIQGRNSGYTF.

This clonotype was detected only a few times. The V gene is TRBV2, the J gene TRBJ2-1; D is possibly TRBD1 (5 bases). The CDR3 spans 13 residues. V lost 4 bases and J 8 bases, leaving 12 bases between the germline ends. Germline assignment: CDR1 SNHLY and CDR2 FYNNEI. The DNA for the CDR3 is TGTGCCAGCAGTGGGGGCAGTTGGGATGAGCAGTTCTTC. Its protein product is CASSGGSWDEQFF. The full variable domain, completed using reference TRBV2 and TRBJ2-1, is EPEVTQTPSHQVTQMGQEVILRCVPISNHLYFYWYRQILGQKVEFLVSFYNNEISEKSEIFDDQFSVERPDGSNFTLKIRSTKLEDSAMYFCASSGGSWDEQFFGPGTRLTVL.

This clonotype was seen more than once but under ten times. The chain is built from TRBV12-3 or TRBV12-4 and TRBJ2-5, with D uncertain. The ends were cut back, 3 bases at V and 2 bases at J, with 13 bases in the middle. The CDR3 length is 15 residues. The CDR3 here is CASSFEPRLQETQYF. CDR3 DNA: TGTGCCAGCAGTTTTGAGCCCAGGCTGCAAGAGACCCAGTACTTC.